The following is a T cell receptor beta chain sequence with its context. The antigen remains undetermined. From the germline J gene comes the end of the CDR3, since the read stops 3 residues before it. Here immunoSEQ multiplex PCR was the method, and the copy in TCRdb shows in-frame clones only, minus some. This listing includes about 21,000 clones. This sample stems from a study of T cells in women clearing cervical HPV infection. Study results and limitations: CIN3+ cases had significantly higher TCR richness than controls; evenness did not differ.

The CDR3 runs 18 residues. Germline CDR1 is DFQATT and CDR2 is SNEGSKA (reference sequence). After removal of 5 bases from V and 6 bases from J, the junction contained 21 bases not matched to a gene. The chain joins TRBV20-1 to TRBJ2-1; 8 bases are shared with TRBD2. The TCR comes from a woman aged 18 to 69 with a cervical HPV16 infection that either progressed to CIN3+ or cleared (not recorded which). The sample taken for sequencing was blood buffy coat. The DNA read from the CDR3 is TGCAGTGCTGCTGGGACGACCGGGACTAGAATATCGGTCAATGAG. Encoded protein: CSAAGTTGTRISVNE. The whole CDR3 protein reads CSAAGTTGTRISVNEQFF.